The 2 T cell receptor beta chains below were found in one sample sequenced in a study of cytomegalovirus exposure and HLA in healthy donors. Primers: 60 Vbeta forward and 13 Jbeta reverse. The data were produced by immunoSEQ multiplex PCR, yet TCRdb's version contains in-frame clones alone and is incomplete. The sample shows 250,000 to 350,000 clones, just over 70% of them seen only once. Source material: PBMCs. The receptors originated from a female donor in good health and CMV-seronegative.

The genes are TRBV5-4 and TRBJ2-5, with 10 nucleotides matching TRBD2. The CDR3 has 12 amino acids. V lost 3 bases, J lost 12 bases, and 5 bases stayed unmatched. Germline CDR1 SGHNT, CDR2 YYREEE (reference sequence). CDR3 loop: CASSYGLAEKYF. CDR3 sequence (DNA): TGTGCCAGCAGCTACGGACTAGCGGAAAAGTACTTC.

The rearrangement uses TRBV28 and TRBJ2-1; TRBD2 matches at 8 bases. The CDR3 extends over 15 amino acids. The germline V gene encodes CDR1 MDHEN and CDR2 SYDVKM. With 4 bases clipped from V and 6 bases from J, the junction kept 8 bases outside the gene matches. CDR3 sequence reads: CASSSGTRGINEQFF. The CDR3 DNA sequence: TGTGCCAGCAGTTCCGGGACTAGAGGTATCAATGAGCAGTTCTTC.